These 18 T cell receptor beta chains came from one sample sequenced in a study of blood T cell repertoires in COVID-19. Profiling relied on immunoSEQ multiplex PCR, and the TCRdb table lists in-frame clones only, not all of them. Of about 220,000 clones listed, around four fifths are singletons. The specimen sequenced was PBMCs or T cells enriched from blood (not recorded which). All receptors come from a woman between 45 and 65 years old who had been exposed to COVID-19.

The chain couples TRBV7-9 to TRBJ2-2; tentative D call: TRBD2 (5 bases). Trimming left V 4 bases short and J 4 bases short, with 13 bases between. This CDR3 is 15 amino acids long. Germline CDR1 SEHNR, CDR2 FQNEAQ (reference sequence). CDR3 bases: TGTGCCAGCAGCTCCTTGGTAGGGAGCACCGGGGAGCTGTTTTTT. Amino acids: CASSSLVGSTGELFF.

This chain uses TRBV5-1 with TRBJ2-5, with D maybe TRBD1 (6 bases). V shed 1 base and J shed 6 bases, with 10 bases lying between them. This CDR3 region has 13 residues. Germline V gene lookup returns CDR1 SGHRS and CDR2 YFSETQ. In nucleotides, the CDR3 is TGCGCCAGCAGCTTGCCAGGGGTGCAGACCCAGTACTTC. Translating it yields CASSLPGVQTQYF.

The chain links TRBV2 to TRBJ1-2; a weak D match, TRBD1 (5 bases). From germline, CDR1 is SNHLY and CDR2 FYNNEI. The CDR3 is 14 amino acids. V dropped 7 bases and J dropped 0 bases, with 12 bases sitting between them. For the CDR3, the DNA is TGTGCCAGCAAGGTGGGGCTAGCTAACTATGGCTACACCTTC. As protein: CASKVGLANYGYTF.

V gene TRBV27 combines with J gene TRBJ1-6, with D unclear. Germline CDR1 MNHEY, CDR2 SMNVEV (reference sequence). V dropped 5 bases and J dropped 0 bases, with 11 bases sitting between them. The CDR3 extends over 16 amino acids. As DNA, the CDR3 is TGTGCCAGCAGTCCCCAGACAAGCTCCTATAATTCACCCCTCCACTTT. Residues: CASSPQTSSYNSPLHF.

This clone was counted a single time. CDR3 loop: CATSDPLAGDLDTQYF. CDR3 DNA sequence: TGTGCCACCAGTGATCCACTAGCGGGGGACCTGGATACGCAGTATTTT. This chain joins TRBV24-1 and TRBJ2-3; 11 bases are shared with TRBD2. The CDR3 has 16 residues. After removal of 3 bases from V and 6 bases from J, the junction contained 7 bases not matched to a gene. Germline lookup yields CDR1 KGHDR and CDR2 SFDVKD.

This clone was observed a handful of times. The chain uses TRBV28 and TRBJ1-6, with 8 bases matching TRBD1. The CDR3 totals 15 residues. CDR1 and CDR2 (germline): MDHEN, SYDVKM. J gave up 10 bases and V 6 bases, and 11 bases lay outside the gene matches. The CDR3 DNA reads TGTGCCAGCAGACGACCCACAGGGGGAGGATCACCCCTCCACTTT. Protein sequence: CASRRPTGGGSPLHF.

The V gene is TRBV11-2, the J gene TRBJ1-1; 7 bases agree with TRBD1. V dropped 1 base and J dropped 0; count of bases not matched to a gene: 8. The CDR3 covers 17 residues. Per the germline V gene, CDR1 is SGHAT and CDR2 is FQNNGV. Here the CDR3 DNA reads TGTGCCAGCAGCTTAGGCGGTTCAGGGGGAATGAACACTGAAGCTTTCTTT. Translating gives CASSLGGSGGMNTEAFF.

This clone was detected only once. The rearrangement uses TRBV5-4 and TRBJ2-3; 7 positions match TRBD1. The CDR3 loop spans 14 amino acids. Germline loops: CDR1 SGHNT, CDR2 YYREEE (reference sequence). V lost 0 bases and J lost 9; bases outside the gene matches: 7. For the CDR3, the DNA is TGTGCCAGCAGCTTGGACCAGCCGGGACAGACGCAGTATTTT. This translates into CASSLDQPGQTQYF.

This clone was picked up one time. The chain recombines TRBV29-1 with TRBJ2-3; the match to TRBD1 covers 8 bases. This CDR3 region has 14 residues. The ends lost 6 bases at V and 7 bases at J; junction bases unmatched: 12. The germline V gene has CDR1 SQVTM and CDR2 ANQGSEA. This chain's CDR3 is CSVAPGQGANTQYF. In DNA, the CDR3 is TGCAGCGTGGCCCCGGGGCAGGGGGCAAATACGCAGTATTTT.

Notes on this clone: The sample holds other DNA sequences that translate to the same CDR3. The chain joins TRBV18 to TRBJ1-1; possible D gene TRBD1, 6 bases. The length of the CDR3 is 14 residues. The V end lost 3 bases, the J end lost 3 bases, and 11 bases lay between the germline ends. Germline V gene sequence: CDR1 KGHSH, CDR2 LQKENI. CDR3 nucleotides: TGTGCCAGCTCACCCGAGGGGGGGGACACTGAAGCTTTCTTT. It translates to CASSPEGGDTEAFF.

The V gene is TRBV29-1, the J gene TRBJ2-7; D perhaps matches TRBD1 (6 bases). CDR1 and CDR2 from the germline V gene are SQVTM and ANQGSEA. V was cut by 6 bases and J by 2 bases, with 14 bases left in between. This CDR3 is 13 amino acids long. CDR3 sequence: CSVPGDGAYEQYF. As DNA, the CDR3 is TGCAGCGTCCCAGGGGACGGGGCCTACGAGCAGTACTTC.

The sample holds one count of this clone. V gene TRBV6-5 combines with J gene TRBJ2-1; 7 bases match TRBD1. Per the germline V gene, CDR1 is MNHEY and CDR2 is SVGAGI. The CDR3 runs to 15 residues. Unmatched junction bases numbered 10, after V lost 6 bases and J lost 5 bases. CDR3 sequence (DNA): TGTGCCAGCAGCATCACAGGGGAAGGGGACAATGAGCAGTTCTTC. It encodes CASSITGEGDNEQFF.

V and J are TRBV9 and TRBJ2-7, with 8 bases that match TRBD2. Per germline, CDR1 SGDLS and CDR2 YYNGEE. V trimming: 7 bases; J trimming: 5 bases; junction bases outside the gene matches: 11. The CDR3 length is 14 residues. The CDR3 DNA sequence: TGTGCCAGCTCCTTCGGACTAGCAATAAACGAGCAGTACTTC. It specifies CASSFGLAINEQYF.

The chain employs TRBV2 and TRBJ1-2; a possible D gene is TRBD1 (5 bases). Trimming stripped 6 bases from V and 6 bases from J, with 20 bases between. This CDR3 region has 15 residues. Germline assignment: CDR1 SNHLY and CDR2 FYNNEI. Written as DNA, the CDR3 is TGTGCCAGCAGGGGGGGTGACAGTAGGAATGATGGCTACACCTTC. This translates into CASRGGDSRNDGYTF.

This rearrangement joins TRBV19 to TRBJ1-4, with a possible D match to TRBD1 (5 bases). V gave up 4 bases and J gave up 1 base, with 10 bases separating them. Germline CDR1 LNHDA, CDR2 SQIVND (reference sequence). CDR3 size: 15 residues. DNA of the CDR3: TGTGCCAGTAGTAGCAGGGAAGTAACTAATGAAAAACTGTTTTTT. Amino acid sequence: CASSSREVTNEKLFF.

V and J are TRBV12-3 or TRBV12-4 and TRBJ1-2; 7 positions agree with TRBD1. The trim removed 7 bases at V and 2 bases at J, leaving 4 bases unmatched. This CDR3 region has 13 residues. As DNA, the CDR3 is TGTGCCAGCACCATGGACAGGAACTATGGCTACACCTTC. Encoded protein: CASTMDRNYGYTF.

The chain uses TRBV28 and TRBJ2-1; D is unclear. V was trimmed by 6 bases and J by 9 bases, leaving 12 bases between them. The V gene's germline CDR1 is MDHEN and CDR2 SYDVKM. There are 12 residues in the CDR3. CDR3 in amino acids: CASRSRLSEQFF. The DNA for the CDR3 is TGTGCCAGCAGGAGCCGTTTGTCTGAGCAGTTCTTC.

This sequence joins TRBV30 and TRBJ1-2; 8 bases line up with TRBD1. V shed 1 base and J 4 bases; nucleotides not matched to a gene: 2. The CDR3 length is 13 residues. Germline CDR1 and CDR2: GTSNPN and SVGIG (reference sequence). The CDR3 DNA is TGTGCCTGGAGTGACGGGACAGGCTATGGCTACACCTTC. It translates to CAWSDGTGYGYTF.